A few counts support the clone carrying this TCR beta chain. Method: immunoSEQ multiplex PCR; TCRdb's copy keeps in-frame clones and lacks some. The table shows 30,000 or so clones, with around four fifths occurring only once. These data belong to a study of blood T cell repertoires in COVID-19. Study details: Nucleic acid was either cDNA or gDNA, and it came from T cells, B-cell-depleted T cells, or PBMCs.

The CDR3 is 14 amino acids. Germline V gene sequence: CDR1 SGHVS, CDR2 FQNEAQ. V was clipped by 4 bases and J by 10 bases, with 16 bases between them. Material: peripheral blood. This rearrangement joins TRBV7-8 to TRBJ2-2; D gene uncertain. The receptor was isolated from a man aged 50 to 59 with acute or convalescent COVID-19. The CDR3 loop is CASSSRLAPEELFF. The CDR3 DNA reads as TGTGCCAGCAGCTCCCGACTCGCCCCGGAGGAGCTGTTTTTT. Complete variable domain (other parts from reference TRBV7-8 and TRBJ2-2): GAGVSQSPRYKVAKRGQDVALRCDPISGHVSLFWYQQALGQGPEFLTYFQNEAQLDKSGLPSDRFFAERPEGSVSTLKIQRTQQEDSAVYLCASSSRLAPEELFFGEGSRLTVL.